This TCR beta chain is drawn from a study of OX40 agonist ivuxolimab in advanced cancers. Overall study: The dose of intravenous ivuxolimab that patients received every 2 weeks ranged from 0.01 to 10 mg/kg. Study-wide points: Mean expanded clone counts were higher in CD8+ than CD4+ T cells. Expanded peripheral T cell antigen specificity was not determined. Normalized T-cell clonal expansion was also low in a subset of nonresponders.

Clones were read by immunoSEQ multiplex PCR, and TCRdb kept only the in-frame ones, dropping some. This sample has over 85,000 clones, with around 83% found just once. In regard to this clone: Its cognate antigen is unknown.

CDR1 is MDHEN, CDR2 SYDVKM, per germline. This CDR3 spans 15 amino acids. Trimming shortened V by 2 bases and J by 0 bases, and 5 bases separated the two germline ends. Sample: CD4+ or CD8+ T cells sorted from blood, taken in a trial of the OX40 agonist ivuxolimab. The chain joins TRBV28 to TRBJ1-6; D remains unclear. The TCR originated in an adult with an advanced solid tumor such as melanoma, head and neck, liver or kidney cancer. The CDR3 DNA sequence: TGTGCCAGCAGTTTAGCCGGCTCCTATAATTCACCCCTCCACTTT. Translating gives CASSLAGSYNSPLHF. Complete variable domain (other parts from reference TRBV28 and TRBJ1-6): DVKVTQSSRYLVKRTGEKVFLECVQDMDHENMFWYRQDPGLGLRLIYFSYDVKMKEKGDIPEGYSVSREKKERFSLILESASTNQTSMYLCASSLAGSYNSPLHFGNGTRLTVT.